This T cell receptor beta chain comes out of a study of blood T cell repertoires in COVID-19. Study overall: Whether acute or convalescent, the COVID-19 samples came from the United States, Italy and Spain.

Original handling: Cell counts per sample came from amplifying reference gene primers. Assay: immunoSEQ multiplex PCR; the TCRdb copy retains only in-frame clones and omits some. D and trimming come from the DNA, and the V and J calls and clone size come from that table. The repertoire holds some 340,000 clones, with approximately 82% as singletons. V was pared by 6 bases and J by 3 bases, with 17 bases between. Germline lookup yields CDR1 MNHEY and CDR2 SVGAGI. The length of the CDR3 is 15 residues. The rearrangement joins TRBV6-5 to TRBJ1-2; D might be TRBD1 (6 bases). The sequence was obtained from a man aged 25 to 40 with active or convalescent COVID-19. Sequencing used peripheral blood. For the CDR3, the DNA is TGTGCCAGCAGAACGTCAGGGGAATGGGACTATGGCTACACCTTC. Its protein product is CASRTSGEWDYGYTF.